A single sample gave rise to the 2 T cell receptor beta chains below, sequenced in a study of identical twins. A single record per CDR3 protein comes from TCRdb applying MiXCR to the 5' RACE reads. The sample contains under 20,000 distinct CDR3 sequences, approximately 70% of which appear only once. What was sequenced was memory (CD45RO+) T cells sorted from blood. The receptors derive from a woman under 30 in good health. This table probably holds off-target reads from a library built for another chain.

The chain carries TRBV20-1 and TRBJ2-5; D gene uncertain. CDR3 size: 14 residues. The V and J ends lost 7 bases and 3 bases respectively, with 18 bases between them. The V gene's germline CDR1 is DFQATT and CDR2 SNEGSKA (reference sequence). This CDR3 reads CSVSEPDGKETQYF. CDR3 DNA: TGCAGTGTTTCCGAACCGGACGGCAAAGAGACCCAGTACTTC.

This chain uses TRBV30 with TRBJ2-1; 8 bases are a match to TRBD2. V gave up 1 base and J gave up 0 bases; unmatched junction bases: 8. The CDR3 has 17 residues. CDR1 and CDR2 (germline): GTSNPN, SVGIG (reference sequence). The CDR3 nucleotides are TGTGCCTGGAGTGGGGCTAGCGGGCGGAGCTCCTACAATGAGCAGTTCTTC. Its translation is CAWSGASGRSSYNEQFF.